Listed here is a single T cell receptor (beta chain). Its cognate antigen is unknown. This entry comes from a study of T cells in localized non-small cell lung cancer. Study-level results: Uninvolved adjacent lung showed peak T cell clonality, exceeding tumor. Adjacent lung held a median approximately 57 of the top 100 tumor clones.

Trimming took 5 bases from V and 3 from J, leaving 11 bases between them. Per germline, CDR1 SEHNR and CDR2 FQNEAQ (reference sequence). The CDR3 covers 13 residues. Sequenced by immunoSEQ multiplex PCR; TCRdb stores in-frame clones only, minus some. This sample yields roughly 34,000 clones, of which around 73% are seen a single time; less than 45% belongs to the top ten. This chain links TRBV7-9 with TRBJ2-7; unclear D gene. The material was peripheral blood, obtained before any cancer treatment. The sequence came from a male donor at least 60 years old with stage II squamous cell lung carcinoma. The CDR3 DNA is TGTGCCAGCAGCGGCCGACGGATCTACGAGCAGTACTTC. Protein: CASSGRRIYEQYF.